This T cell receptor beta chain emerged from a study of T cell responses to AZD1222 COVID-19 vaccine. Findings of the study overall: Receipt of two AZD1222 doses was followed by a rise in Spike-specific TCR breadth and depth. Every sample of the repertoires postdated the peak T cell response. Close to half of spike-specific TCRs reportedly recognize unmutated variant regions.

The repertoire was sequenced with immunoSEQ multiplex PCR; TCRdb's copy has only in-frame clones and lacks some. This table has under 140,000 clones, more than 90% appearing once. Per germline, CDR1 SNHLY and CDR2 FYNNEI. The CDR3 is 14 amino acids. The germline V and J ends were trimmed by 6 bases and 4 bases, with 15 bases remaining between them. Some second doses came at about 4 weeks and others at about 12 weeks; these were pooled. Comments on this clone: Antigen: not known.

The clonotype originates from an adult who received the AZD1222 COVID-19 vaccine. The chain couples TRBV2 to TRBJ1-2; tentatively, D is TRBD1 (6 bases). The sequencing used peripheral blood, collected 28 days after the second AZD1222 dose. The CDR3 region has the DNA TGTGCCAGCAGCGGCAACCTGGGGGCCTATGGCTACACCTTC. Amino acids: CASSGNLGAYGYTF.